This TCR beta chain was identified in a study of T-cell memory formation after mild COVID-19. Overall study findings and caveats: For contracting clones, CD4+ ones sat mainly in CM and EM, CD8+ in EMRA.

As concerns this clonotype: Its antigen is still unknown.

TCRdb ran MiXCR on the 5' RACE reads and lists one entry per CDR3 protein. This sample carries approximately 260,000 distinct CDR3 sequences, 16% of them seen once, and the ten largest clones take 3.5% to 4%. With 2 bases clipped from V and 6 bases from J, the junction kept 7 bases outside the gene matches. This CDR3 has 16 amino acids. The germline V gene has CDR1 KGHSY and CDR2 FQNENV. The clonotype was recovered from a man in his late teens or twenties who had mild COVID-19 (a few samples of this study predate the infection). Cell type and time point are not known. The sample consisted of PBMCs or a T cell subset sorted from them (not recorded which). The V call is TRBV16, the J call TRBJ1-5, with 10 positions matching TRBD1. The CDR3 loop reads CASSQGTGVLGQPQHF. The CDR3 nucleotides are TGTGCCAGCAGCCAAGGGACAGGGGTCTTAGGTCAGCCCCAGCATTTT.